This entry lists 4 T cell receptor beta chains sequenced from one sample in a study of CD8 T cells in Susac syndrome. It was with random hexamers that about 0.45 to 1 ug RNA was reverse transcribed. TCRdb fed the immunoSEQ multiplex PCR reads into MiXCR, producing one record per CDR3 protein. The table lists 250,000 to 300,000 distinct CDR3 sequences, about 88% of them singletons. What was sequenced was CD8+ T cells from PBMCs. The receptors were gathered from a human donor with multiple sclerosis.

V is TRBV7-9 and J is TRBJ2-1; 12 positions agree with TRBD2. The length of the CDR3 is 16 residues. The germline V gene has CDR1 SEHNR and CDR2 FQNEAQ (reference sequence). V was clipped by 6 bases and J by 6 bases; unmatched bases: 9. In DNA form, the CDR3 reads TGTGCCAGCAGGAGCGGGACTAGCGGGCCCCTCAATGAGCAGTTCTTC. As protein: CASRSGTSGPLNEQFF.

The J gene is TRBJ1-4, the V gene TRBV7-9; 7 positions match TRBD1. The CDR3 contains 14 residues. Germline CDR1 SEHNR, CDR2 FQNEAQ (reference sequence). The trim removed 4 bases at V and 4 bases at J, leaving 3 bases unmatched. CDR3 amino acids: CASSSQGSNEKLFF. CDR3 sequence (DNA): TGTGCCAGCAGCTCACAGGGGAGTAATGAAAAACTGTTTTTT.

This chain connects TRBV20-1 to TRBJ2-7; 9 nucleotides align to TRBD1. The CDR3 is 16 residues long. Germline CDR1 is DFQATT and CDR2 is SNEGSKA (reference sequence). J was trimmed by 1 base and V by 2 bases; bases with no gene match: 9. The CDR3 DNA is TGCAGTGCTAGATCACAGGGGGCGCATGGTTCCTACGAGCAGTACTTC. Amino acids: CSARSQGAHGSYEQYF.

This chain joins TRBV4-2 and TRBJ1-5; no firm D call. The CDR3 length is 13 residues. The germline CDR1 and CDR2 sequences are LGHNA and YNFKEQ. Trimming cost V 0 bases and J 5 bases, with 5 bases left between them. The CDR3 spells CASSQETHQPQHF. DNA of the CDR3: TGTGCCAGCAGCCAAGAGACCCATCAGCCCCAGCATTTT.